This TCR beta chain was found in a study of regulatory T cells in long-lasting Graves disease. Study-level results: Newly diagnosed Graves' patients exceeded persistent ones in TCR diversity.

Time point here: persistent/refractory GD, antithyroid drugs over 5 years with positive TRAb. The TCR library used RNA extracted from PBMCs. The EDTA tubes were filled with around 9 milliliters of drawn peripheral blood. Building of the TCR beta libraries involved iRepertoire HTBI primers and Arm-PCR of CDR3 regions. Via MiXCR, TCRdb re-called the multiplex PCR reads, giving one row per CDR3 protein. The sample yields around 460,000 distinct CDR3 sequences, 20% to 25% seen once. V gave up 2 bases and J gave up 5 bases, with 15 bases separating them. The CDR3 length is 15 residues. Germline assignment: CDR1 MDHEN and CDR2 SYDVKM. Ten or more counts support this clonotype. The antigen remains undetermined.

The receptor comes from a female donor with Graves disease. V is TRBV28 and J is TRBJ2-5, with D hard to call. Sequences were derived from peripheral blood mononuclear cells (PBMCs), sampled when the disease was refractory, from a patient treated with antithyroid drugs. CDR3 DNA sequence: TGTGCCAGCAGTTTAGGTAGTTCCGACGGGGAGACCCAGTACTTC. Amino acids: CASSLGSSDGETQYF.